This record looks at one TCR beta chain sequence and its context. Its antigen remains unidentified. The V gene's germline CDR1 is SSHAT and CDR2 FNYEAQ (reference sequence). V dropped 0 bases and J dropped 2 bases, with 6 bases sitting between them. This CDR3 contains 14 residues. Clones were sequenced by immunoSEQ multiplex PCR, and TCRdb holds only the in-frame ones, with some missing. The sample includes over 50,000 clones, around 90% of them seen just once. The data derive from a study of OX40 agonist ivuxolimab in advanced cancers. Across the study: The patients received agonistic anti-OX40 (CD134) antibody ivuxolimab. With a range of about 23 to 85, age averaged about 58 years, and around 80% were male.

Study outcomes and limitations: By week 6 at 0.1 to 3.0 mg/kg, blood CD4+ and CD8+ T cells had expanded clonally. More expanded clones were seen, on average, in CD8+ T cells than in CD4+.

Source: CD4+ or CD8+ T cells sorted from blood, taken in a trial of the OX40 agonist ivuxolimab. The genes are TRBV7-7 and TRBJ2-3; D call uncertain. The TCR comes from an adult with an advanced solid tumor such as melanoma, head and neck, liver or kidney cancer. This CDR3 is CASSLAGITDTQYF. The CDR3 nucleotides are TGTGCCAGCAGCTTAGCGGGGATCACAGATACGCAGTATTTT. Using reference TRBV7-7 and TRBJ2-3 for the parts outside the CDR3, the full variable domain is GAGVSQSPRYKVTKRGQDVTLRCDPISSHATLYWYQQALGQGPEFLTYFNYEAQPDKSGLPSDRFSAERPEGSISTLTIQRTEQRDSAMYRCASSLAGITDTQYFGPGTRLTVL.